These 24 T cell receptor beta chains were all obtained from the same sample, sequenced in a study of response to subunit inactivated influenza vaccine. TCRdb independently ran MiXCR on the RT-PCR reads; one entry per CDR3 protein. Of 500,000 to 600,000 distinct CDR3 sequences in the sample, about 15% were seen once. The sample in question was CD4+ T cells sorted from PBMCs, obtained roughly 24 months after vaccination. The source is a man between 50 and 75 years old who received an inactivated influenza vaccine.

The rearrangement uses TRBV28 and TRBJ2-7; D possibly corresponds to TRBD2 (7 bases). Trimming pared 7 bases from V and 4 bases from J, leaving 17 bases between. CDR1 and CDR2 from the germline V gene are MDHEN and SYDVKM. This CDR3 spans 14 amino acids. The CDR3 nucleotides are TGTGCCAGCACCCCCACGGGGGGCGCTTACGAGCAGTACTTC. Translation gives CASTPTGGAYEQYF.

Comments on this clonotype: A much larger clone differs from this one at a single base, so this may be a read error. The chain links TRBV12-3 or TRBV12-4 to TRBJ2-7, with a tentative D call TRBD2 (5 bases). The CDR3 is 15 residues long. V shed 6 bases and J shed 6 bases, with 21 bases lying between them. The CDR3 DNA follows: TGTGCCAGCAGCTTCAACCGTGAACTAGGTCTCGAGCAGTACTTC. Protein sequence: CASSFNRELGLEQYF.

In its sample, this clonotype was seen a few times. The J gene is TRBJ2-7, the V gene TRBV20-1; D unresolved. Trimming left V 3 bases short and J 0 bases short, with 12 bases between. Germline CDR1 DFQATT, CDR2 SNEGSKA (reference sequence). The CDR3 is 14 amino acids. CDR3 region: CSASIQKHSYEQYF. The CDR3 DNA follows: TGCAGTGCTAGTATCCAGAAGCACTCCTACGAGCAGTACTTC.

The gene calls are TRBV7-2 and TRBJ2-5; 7 nucleotides match TRBD2. Unmatched junction bases numbered 6, after V lost 5 bases and J lost 0 bases. The CDR3 contains 15 residues. Germline V gene sequence: CDR1 SGHTA, CDR2 FQGNSA. In DNA, the CDR3 is TGTGCCAGCAGCCCCGGGGGGTTGTACCAAGAGACCCAGTACTTC. Protein: CASSPGGLYQETQYF.

This clonotype was seen ten or more times. The DNA of the CDR3 is TGTGCCAGCAGATTTTCAAACTATGGCTACACCTTC. Protein sequence: CASRFSNYGYTF. The rearrangement joins TRBV12-3 or TRBV12-4 to TRBJ1-2; D remains unclear. Trimming left V 6 bases short and J 2 bases short, with 7 bases between. CDR3 length: 12 amino acids.

This clonotype was counted only a few times. The genes are TRBV9 and TRBJ2-1; 8 bases are a match to TRBD2. CDR1 and CDR2 (germline): SGDLS, YYNGEE. This CDR3 has 16 residues. J was trimmed by 5 bases and V by 0 bases; bases with no gene match: 7. The CDR3 is CASSVGAGGGHNEQFF. CDR3 DNA sequence: TGTGCCAGCAGCGTAGGGGCGGGGGGTGGCCACAATGAGCAGTTCTTC.

This clonotype was detected a few times. The chain joins TRBV6-1 to TRBJ1-2; 7 bases are a match to TRBD1. The CDR3 covers 14 residues. CDR1 is MNHNS and CDR2 is SASEGT in the germline V gene. Trimming at V came to 6 bases and at J to 8 bases, leaving 12 bases not matched to a gene. The CDR3 bases are TGTGCCAGCAGACTAGCCCGCCAGGGGGACGGCTACACCTTC. Its translation: CASRLARQGDGYTF.

A few counts support this clonotype. J is TRBJ1-5 and V is TRBV20-1, with D tentatively TRBD1 (5 bases). Trimming took 1 base from V and 5 from J, leaving 12 bases between them. Germline V gene lookup returns CDR1 DFQATT and CDR2 SNEGSKA (reference sequence). This CDR3 contains 14 residues. The CDR3 is CSARGTTGDQPQHF. The CDR3 DNA reads as TGCAGTGCTAGAGGGACTACGGGGGATCAGCCCCAGCATTTT.

This clonotype showed up just a few times. CDR3 region: CASSPGQGFIDEQFF. Here the CDR3 DNA reads TGTGCCAGCAGTCCGGGACAGGGGTTTATCGATGAGCAGTTCTTC. The rearrangement joins TRBV12-3 or TRBV12-4 to TRBJ2-1; TRBD1 aligns across 10 bases. Unmatched junction bases numbered 9, after V lost 5 bases and J lost 8 bases. CDR3 length equals 15 residues.

CDR3 sequence (DNA): TGTGCCAGCAGCGCCTCAGGGGCTTGGGGAACCGGGGAGCTGTTTTTT. Amino acids: CASSASGAWGTGELFF. The chain has TRBV9 and TRBJ2-2; a weak D match, TRBD1 (6 bases). CDR1 SGDLS and CDR2 YYNGEE come from the germline V gene. V lost 3 bases and J lost 5, with 17 bases in between. The CDR3 has 16 amino acids.

This clonotype was recorded at least ten times. V usage is TRBV2 and J usage is TRBJ2-2; no clear D gene. V lost 10 bases and J lost 3, with 15 bases in between. Germline V CDR1 and CDR2: SNHLY, FYNNEI. This CDR3 comprises 14 residues. CDR3 bases: TGTGCCACTGGTGGCGGCGCTCACACCGGGGAGCTGTTTTTT. Translated, it gives CATGGGAHTGELFF.

The table lists this clonotype with a few counts. The CDR3 loop reads CASSQGQPFYGYTF. In DNA, the CDR3 is TGTGCCAGCAGCCAAGGACAGCCGTTCTATGGCTACACCTTC. The chain couples TRBV14 to TRBJ1-2, with D possibly TRBD1 on 5 matching bases. The length of the CDR3 is 14 residues. V dropped 1 base and J dropped 4 bases, with 10 bases sitting between them. Germline V gene lookup returns CDR1 SGHDN and CDR2 FVKESK.

This chain's CDR3 is CASSEEVSNQPQHF. For the CDR3, the DNA is TGTGCCAGCAGTGAAGAGGTGAGCAATCAGCCCCAGCATTTT. V usage is TRBV2 and J usage is TRBJ1-5; D is uncertain. CDR1 and CDR2 (germline): SNHLY, FYNNEI. V was clipped by 1 base and J by 1 base, with 5 bases between them. This CDR3 is built from 14 residues.

This clonotype has more than one count but fewer than ten. The J gene is TRBJ2-7, the V gene TRBV7-9, with 7 bases matching TRBD2. The V gene end was trimmed by 3 bases and the J gene end by 2 bases; junction bases not matched to a gene: 7. The CDR3 has 15 residues. CDR1 and CDR2 from the germline V gene are SEHNR and FQNEAQ (reference sequence). The CDR3 bases are TGTGCCAGCAGCTTCCGTGTGGGAGGGCCCTACGAGCAGTACTTC. Amino acids: CASSFRVGGPYEQYF.

The J gene is TRBJ2-7, the V gene TRBV20-1; 10 bases are a match to TRBD1. Germline-derived CDR1 and CDR2 are DFQATT and SNEGSKA (reference sequence). Unmatched junction bases numbered 7, after V lost 6 bases and J lost 2 bases. The CDR3 totals 14 residues. CDR3: CSAKPGQGPYEQYF. DNA for the CDR3: TGCAGTGCCAAACCGGGACAGGGGCCCTACGAGCAGTACTTC.

This chain joins TRBV14 and TRBJ1-1, with 9 bases identical to TRBD1. V lost 6 bases and J lost 3; bases outside the gene matches: 2. CDR3 length equals 13 residues. Germline assignment: CDR1 SGHDN and CDR2 FVKESK. CDR3 DNA: TGTGCCAGCAGTTACAGGGGGCACACTGAAGCTTTCTTT. Its protein product is CASSYRGHTEAFF. Based on the CDR3 plus reference TRBV14 and TRBJ1-1, the full variable domain is EAGVTQFPSHSVIEKGQTVTLRCDPISGHDNLYWYRRVMGKEIKFLLHFVKESKQDESGMPNNRFLAERTGGTYSTLKVQPAELEDSGVYFCASSYRGHTEAFFGQGTRLTVV.

The V and J genes are TRBV7-2 and TRBJ1-5, with 8 bases aligning to TRBD1. V lost 4 bases to trimming and J lost 4 bases; unmatched junction nucleotides: 9. Germline V CDR1 and CDR2: SGHTA, FQGNSA. CDR3 length equals 16 residues. CDR3: CASSSGKQGGNQPQHF. CDR3 nucleotides: TGTGCCAGCAGCTCCGGAAAACAGGGGGGGAATCAGCCCCAGCATTTT.

The chain is built from TRBV27 and TRBJ2-7, with 7 bases matching TRBD1. This CDR3 is 12 amino acids long. V lost 3 bases and J lost 9; bases outside the gene matches: 5. Germline values: CDR1 MNHEY, CDR2 SMNVEV (reference sequence). In nucleotides, the CDR3 is TGTGCCAGCAGTTTCGAGGGGGCAAGGCAGTACTTC. This codes for CASSFEGARQYF.

This chain joins TRBV20-1 and TRBJ2-5; 7 nucleotides align to TRBD1. Per the germline V gene, CDR1 is DFQATT and CDR2 is SNEGSKA (reference sequence). This CDR3 spans 14 amino acids. V lost 5 bases and J lost 3; bases outside the gene matches: 9. The CDR3 sequence is CSAPRFGTEETQYF. In DNA form, the CDR3 reads TGCAGTGCTCCGCGATTCGGGACAGAAGAGACCCAGTACTTC.

The chain joins TRBV7-9 to TRBJ2-7; tentatively, D is TRBD1 (5 bases). The CDR3 extends over 14 amino acids. The germline V gene has CDR1 SEHNR and CDR2 FQNEAQ (reference sequence). Trimming cost V 3 bases and J 1 base, with 10 bases left between them. The CDR3 sequence is CASSFQAGSYEQYF. CDR3 bases: TGTGCCAGCAGCTTCCAGGCAGGGTCCTACGAGCAGTACTTC.

The gene calls are TRBV27 and TRBJ2-7; D is unresolved. The CDR3 length is 14 residues. Deletions cut 6 bases from V and 1 base from J, with 13 bases between. Germline CDR1 and CDR2: MNHEY and SMNVEV (reference sequence). In DNA, the CDR3 is TGTGCCAGCAGGTTGAATTGGCAGTCCTACGAGCAGTACTTC. Amino acids: CASRLNWQSYEQYF.

This clonotype was observed many times. This chain links TRBV6-2 or TRBV6-3 with TRBJ2-7, with 8 positions matching TRBD2. Trimming removed 10 bases from V and 2 bases from J; junction bases left unmatched: 7. CDR1 and CDR2 (germline): MNHEY, SVGEGT. The CDR3 length is 13 residues. The CDR3 DNA sequence: TGTGCCACAGCGGGAGTTGGGACCTACGAGCAGTACTTC. This codes for CATAGVGTYEQYF.

V is TRBV6-2 or TRBV6-3 and J is TRBJ2-7, with TRBD1 matching over 9 bases. CDR1 is MNHEY and CDR2 is SVGEGT in the germline V gene. The trim removed 8 bases at V and 4 bases at J, leaving 6 bases unmatched. This CDR3 is 13 amino acids long. CDR3 in DNA: TGTGCCAGCGACGACAGGGGGACTTACGAGCAGTACTTC. Protein sequence: CASDDRGTYEQYF.

This clonotype was seen ten or more times. This sequence joins TRBV29-1 and TRBJ1-4; D is ambiguous. V was cut by 4 bases and J by 7 bases, with 10 bases left in between. This CDR3 has 12 amino acids. Germline V gene sequence: CDR1 SQVTM, CDR2 ANQGSEA. As DNA, the CDR3 is TGCAGCGTTGGTAGGCCGGGTGAAAAACTGTTTTTT. This sequence encodes CSVGRPGEKLFF.